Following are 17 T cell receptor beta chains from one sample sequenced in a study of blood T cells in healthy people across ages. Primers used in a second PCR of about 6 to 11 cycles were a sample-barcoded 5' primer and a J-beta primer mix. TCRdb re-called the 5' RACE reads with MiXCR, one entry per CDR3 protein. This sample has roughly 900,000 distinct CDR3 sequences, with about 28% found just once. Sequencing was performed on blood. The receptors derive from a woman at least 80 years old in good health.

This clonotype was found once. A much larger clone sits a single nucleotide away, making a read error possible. CDR3 sequence reads: CSANLRLGAYTEAFF. CDR3 sequence (DNA): TGCAGTGCTAACCTTCGACTGGGGGCTTACACTGAAGCTTTCTTT. The chain uses TRBV20-1 and TRBJ1-1, with D possibly being TRBD1 (6 bases). Per germline, CDR1 DFQATT and CDR2 SNEGSKA (reference sequence). The CDR3 extends over 15 amino acids. V was clipped by 4 bases and J by 3 bases, with 18 bases between them.

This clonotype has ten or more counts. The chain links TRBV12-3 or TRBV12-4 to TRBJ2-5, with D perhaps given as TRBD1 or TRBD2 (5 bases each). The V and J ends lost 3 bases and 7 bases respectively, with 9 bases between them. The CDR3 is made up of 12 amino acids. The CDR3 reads CASSFTGRTQYF. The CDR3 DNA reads TGTGCCAGCAGTTTCACGGGACGGACCCAGTACTTC.

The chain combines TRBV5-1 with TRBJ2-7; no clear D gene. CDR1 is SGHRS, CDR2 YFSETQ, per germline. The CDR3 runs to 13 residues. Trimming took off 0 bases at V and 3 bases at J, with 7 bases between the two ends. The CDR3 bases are TGCGCCAGCAGCTTGGATTTCTTCTACGAGCAGTACTTC. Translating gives CASSLDFFYEQYF.

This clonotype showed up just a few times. CDR3 sequence: CASSWTPPETQYF. Written as DNA, the CDR3 is TGTGCCAGCAGCTGGACCCCCCCAGAGACCCAGTACTTC. The chain employs TRBV5-5 and TRBJ2-5; D remains unclear. The length of the CDR3 is 13 residues. V lost 3 bases and J lost 4, with 10 bases in between. The germline gives CDR1 SGHKS, CDR2 YYEKEE (reference sequence).

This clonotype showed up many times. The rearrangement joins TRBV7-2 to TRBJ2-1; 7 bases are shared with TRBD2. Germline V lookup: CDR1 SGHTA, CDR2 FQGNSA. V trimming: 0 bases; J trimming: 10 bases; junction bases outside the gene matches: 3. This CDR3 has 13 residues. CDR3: CASSLAGGGEQFF. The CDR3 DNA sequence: TGTGCCAGCAGCTTAGCGGGGGGAGGGGAGCAGTTCTTC.

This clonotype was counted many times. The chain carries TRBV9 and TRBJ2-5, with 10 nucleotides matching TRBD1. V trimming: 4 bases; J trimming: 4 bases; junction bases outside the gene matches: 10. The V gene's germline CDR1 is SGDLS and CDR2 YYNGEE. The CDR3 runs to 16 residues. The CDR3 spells CASSPGGQGLRETQYF. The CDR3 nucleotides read TGTGCCAGCAGCCCGGGGGGACAGGGGCTAAGAGAGACCCAGTACTTC. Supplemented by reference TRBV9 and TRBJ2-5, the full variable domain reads DSGVTQTPKHLITATGQRVTLRCSPRSGDLSVYWYQQSLDQGLQFLIQYYNGEERAKGNILERFSAQQFPDLHSELNLSSLELGDSALYFCASSPGGQGLRETQYFGPGTRLLVL.

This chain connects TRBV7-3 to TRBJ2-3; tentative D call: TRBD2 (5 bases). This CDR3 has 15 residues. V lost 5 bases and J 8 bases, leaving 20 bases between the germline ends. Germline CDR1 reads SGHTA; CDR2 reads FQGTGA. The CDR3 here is CASSPRATQSGTQYF. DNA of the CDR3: TGTGCCAGCAGCCCGCGGGCGACTCAATCGGGTACGCAGTATTTT.

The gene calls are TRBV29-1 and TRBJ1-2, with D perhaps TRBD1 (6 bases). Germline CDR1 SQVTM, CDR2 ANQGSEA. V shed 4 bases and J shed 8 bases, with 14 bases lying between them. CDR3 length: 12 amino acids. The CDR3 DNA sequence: TGCAGCGTTGGTCTATCCCAGGGGGGCTACACCTTC. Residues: CSVGLSQGGYTF.

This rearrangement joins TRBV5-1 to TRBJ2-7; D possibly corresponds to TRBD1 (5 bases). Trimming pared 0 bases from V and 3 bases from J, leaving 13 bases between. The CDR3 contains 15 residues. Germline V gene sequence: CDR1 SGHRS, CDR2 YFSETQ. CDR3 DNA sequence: TGCGCCAGCAGCTTGGCCGAAGGACAAAGCTACGAGCAGTACTTC. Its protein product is CASSLAEGQSYEQYF.

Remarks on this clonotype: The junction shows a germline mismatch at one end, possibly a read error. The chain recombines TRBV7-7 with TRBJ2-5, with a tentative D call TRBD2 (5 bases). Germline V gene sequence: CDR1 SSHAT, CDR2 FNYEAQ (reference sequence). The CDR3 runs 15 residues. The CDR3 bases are TGCGCTAGCAGCTTAGACCTCACCGGCGGGGAGACCCAGTACTTC. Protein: CASSLDLTGGETQYF.

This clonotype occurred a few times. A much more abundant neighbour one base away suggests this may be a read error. CDR3 coding DNA: TGTGCCAGCTCCCCCTCCGGGATCGGGAGTTCTGGGGCCAACGTCCGGACTTTC. Protein sequence: CASSPSGIGSSGANVRTF. The J gene is TRBJ2-6, the V gene TRBV6-1, with a tentative D call TRBD2 (6 bases). The CDR3 length is 18 residues. The germline gives CDR1 MNHNS, CDR2 SASEGT.

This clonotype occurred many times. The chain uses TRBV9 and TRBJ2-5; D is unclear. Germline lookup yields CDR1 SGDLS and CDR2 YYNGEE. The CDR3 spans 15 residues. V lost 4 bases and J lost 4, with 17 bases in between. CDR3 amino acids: CASSLTPGWGETQYF. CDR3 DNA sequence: TGTGCCAGCAGCTTAACCCCTGGGTGGGGAGAGACCCAGTACTTC. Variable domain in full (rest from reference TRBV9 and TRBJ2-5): DSGVTQTPKHLITATGQRVTLRCSPRSGDLSVYWYQQSLDQGLQFLIQYYNGEERAKGNILERFSAQQFPDLHSELNLSSLELGDSALYFCASSLTPGWGETQYFGPGTRLLVL.

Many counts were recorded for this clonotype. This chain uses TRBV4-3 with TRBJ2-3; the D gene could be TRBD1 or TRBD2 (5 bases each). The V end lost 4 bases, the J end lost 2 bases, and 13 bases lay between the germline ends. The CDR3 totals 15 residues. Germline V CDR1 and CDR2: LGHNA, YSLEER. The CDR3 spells CASSRTGTLTDTQYF. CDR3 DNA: TGCGCCAGCAGCCGAACCGGGACCCTCACAGATACGCAGTATTTT.

CDR3 DNA sequence: TGTGCCAGCAGCTCTAGGGTTAGTTACTACGAGCAGTACTTC. It codes for CASSSRVSYYEQYF. The V call is TRBV13, the J call TRBJ2-5; no definite D call. With the DNA end fitting TRBJ2-7 better, the J assignment may be wrong. The CDR3 length is 14 residues. The germline CDR1 and CDR2 sequences are PRHDT and FYEKMQ (reference sequence).

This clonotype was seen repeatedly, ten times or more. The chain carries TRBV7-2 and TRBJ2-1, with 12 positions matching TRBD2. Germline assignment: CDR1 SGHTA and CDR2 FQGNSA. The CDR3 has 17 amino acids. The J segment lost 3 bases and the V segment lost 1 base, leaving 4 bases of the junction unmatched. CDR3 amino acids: CASSLVASGGDYNEQFF. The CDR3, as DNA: TGTGCCAGCAGCTTAGTGGCTAGCGGGGGGGACTACAATGAGCAGTTCTTC.

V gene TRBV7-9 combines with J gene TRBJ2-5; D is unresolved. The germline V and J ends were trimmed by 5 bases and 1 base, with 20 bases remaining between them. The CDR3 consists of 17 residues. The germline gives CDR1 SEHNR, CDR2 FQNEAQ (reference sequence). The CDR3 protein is CASSTYNKILGQETQYF. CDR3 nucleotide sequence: TGTGCCAGCAGCACCTACAACAAGATATTAGGCCAAGAGACCCAGTACTTC.

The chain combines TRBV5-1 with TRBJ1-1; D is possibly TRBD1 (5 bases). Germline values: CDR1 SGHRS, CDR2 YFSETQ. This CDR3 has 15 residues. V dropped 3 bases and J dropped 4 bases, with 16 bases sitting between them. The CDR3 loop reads CASSSLEWQGTEAFF. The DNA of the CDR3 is TGCGCCAGCAGCTCCCTTGAGTGGCAGGGCACTGAAGCTTTCTTT.